This T cell receptor (beta chain) was retrieved from a study of technical replicates of blood from a few donors. Sequenced by immunoSEQ multiplex PCR; TCRdb stores in-frame clones only, minus some. This table has roughly 97,000 clones, roughly 96% appearing once. The CDR3 consists of 15 residues. Trimming stripped 1 base from V and 6 bases from J, with 13 bases between. Per germline, CDR1 SGHTS and CDR2 YDEGEE. The chain is built from TRBV5-8 and TRBJ2-2; D remains unclear. The sequenced sample consisted of T cells isolated from PBMCs. This clonotype originated in a human donor in good health. DNA for the CDR3: TGTGCCAGCAGCTTGCAAACTAACTACGCCGGGGAGCTGTTTTTT. Translating it yields CASSLQTNYAGELFF.